This T cell receptor beta chain is from a study of cytomegalovirus exposure and HLA in healthy donors. Study-wide results and caveats: There were some public TCRs occurring in many donors, but most TCR sequences were rare. Productive rates of about 90% or about 30% were seen for most TCR beta V segments in an earlier analysis. Researchers reported in a later analysis that a missense DCLRE1C variant was tied to TCR beta V- and J-gene trimming. There were some V segments, including TRBV6-2 and TRBV6-3, excluded as indistinguishable.

This PCR relied on a set of 60 Vbeta primers and 13 Jbeta primers. Only in-frame clones appear in the TCRdb table, and some are missing; sequencing was by immunoSEQ multiplex PCR. The sample shows about 230,000 clones, over 65% of them seen only once. Germline CDR1 and CDR2: LNHNV and YYDKDF (reference sequence). This CDR3 is 14 amino acids long. V lost 4 bases and J 9 bases, leaving 17 bases between the germline ends. Comments on this clone: Its target is unknown.

The sequencing input was PBMCs. The chain combines TRBV15 with TRBJ2-3, with a weak D call TRBD2 (7 bases). The origin of this receptor is a human donor in good health. This CDR3 is CATSKESRGGTQYF. For the CDR3, the DNA is TGTGCCACCAGCAAAGAATCAAGGGGGGGAACGCAGTATTTT.